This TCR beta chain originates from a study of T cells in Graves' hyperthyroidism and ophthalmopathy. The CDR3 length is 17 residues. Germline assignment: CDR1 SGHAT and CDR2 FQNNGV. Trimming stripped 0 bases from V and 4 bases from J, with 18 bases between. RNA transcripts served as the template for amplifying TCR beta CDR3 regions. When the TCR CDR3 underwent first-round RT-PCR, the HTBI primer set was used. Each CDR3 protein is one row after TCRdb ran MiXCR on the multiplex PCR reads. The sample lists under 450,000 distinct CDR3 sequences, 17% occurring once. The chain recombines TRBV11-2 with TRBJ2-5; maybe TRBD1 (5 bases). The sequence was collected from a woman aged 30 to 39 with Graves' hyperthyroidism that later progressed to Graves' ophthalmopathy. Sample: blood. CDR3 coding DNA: TGTGCCAGCAGCTTAGATAGCCAGGGCGGTCGACGAGAGACCCAGTACTTC. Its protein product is CASSLDSQGGRRETQYF.